One sample yielded the 16 T cell receptor beta chains listed below, sequenced in a study of T cell responses to AZD1222 COVID-19 vaccine. The method was immunoSEQ multiplex PCR; TCRdb's version includes in-frame clones alone and lacks a portion of them. The sample consists of approximately 150,000 clones, approximately 93% of them appearing once. The input for sequencing was peripheral blood, taken on day 0 of MenACWY control vaccination. These receptors all stem from an adult in good health.

The chain couples TRBV28 to TRBJ1-1, with D possibly matching TRBD1 (6 bases). This CDR3 has 14 amino acids. Germline V CDR1 and CDR2: MDHEN, SYDVKM. V was pared by 5 bases and J by 6 bases, with 16 bases between. CDR3 DNA: TGTGCCAGCAGTCTACAGGGTTCCTCCGCTGAAGCTTTCTTT. It is translated as CASSLQGSSAEAFF.

The chain uses TRBV21-1 and TRBJ1-3; the table's D call, TRBD1, was not checked against the DNA. TRBV21-1 is tagged as a pseudogene. This CDR3 region has 12 residues. CDR3: CASSETGNTIYF. In nucleotides, the CDR3 is TGTGCCAGCAGCGAAACAGGGAACACCATATATTTT.

CDR3 DNA sequence: TGTGCCAGCTCACCACGGGGATCCTCCTACGAGCAGTACTTC. This sequence encodes CASSPRGSSYEQYF. This chain joins TRBV18 and TRBJ2-7, with no clear D. V lost 1 base to trimming and J lost 0 bases, with 7 bases between them. CDR3 length: 14 amino acids. Germline V gives CDR1 KGHSH, CDR2 LQKENI.

The chain carries TRBV7-9 and TRBJ2-7, with 9 bases identical to TRBD1. There are 15 residues in the CDR3. With 3 bases clipped from V and 7 bases from J, the junction kept 10 bases outside the gene matches. Germline V CDR1 and CDR2: SEHNR, FQNEAQ (reference sequence). The CDR3 is CASSLFGTGSGEQYF. In DNA, the CDR3 is TGTGCCAGCAGCTTGTTTGGGACAGGGTCAGGGGAGCAGTACTTC.

CDR3 loop: CASSYSRSSGGYTF. The DNA of the CDR3 is TGTGCCAGCAGTTACTCGAGATCCTCCGGCGGCTACACCTTC. The chain is built from TRBV6-2 or TRBV6-3 and TRBJ1-2; no clear D gene. V dropped 0 bases and J dropped 8 bases, with 13 bases sitting between them. The CDR3 consists of 14 residues. Germline CDR1 is MNHEY and CDR2 is SVGEGT.

The V gene is TRBV27, the J gene TRBJ1-2; a possible D gene is TRBD1 (6 bases). Germline V gives CDR1 MNHEY, CDR2 SMNVEV (reference sequence). The CDR3 contains 18 residues. V gave up 4 bases and J gave up 8 bases, with 29 bases separating them. CDR3 protein: CASSSAKSRQAKWEGYTF. CDR3 nucleotide sequence: TGTGCCAGCAGTTCCGCAAAATCCCGACAGGCCAAATGGGAGGGCTACACCTTC.

The CDR3: CASIGNTEAFF. The CDR3 region has the DNA TGTGCCAGTATTGGGAACACTGAAGCTTTCTTT. The chain links TRBV19 to TRBJ1-1; no clear D. Between the trimmed V and J ends, which lost 7 bases and 1 base, there was a span of 4 bases. There are 11 residues in the CDR3. Germline CDR1 reads LNHDA; CDR2 reads SQIVND (reference sequence).

V is TRBV18 and J is TRBJ1-5; the D is unclear. V lost 1 base to trimming and J lost 4 bases, with 14 bases between them. The CDR3 runs 16 residues. Germline assignment: CDR1 KGHSH and CDR2 LQKENI. The CDR3 spells CASSPQTATGNQPQHF. CDR3 in DNA: TGTGCCAGCTCACCACAAACTGCCACGGGAAATCAGCCCCAGCATTTT.

The genes are TRBV19 and TRBJ2-2; 10 bases fit TRBD1. Losses at the gene ends were 5 bases for V and 7 bases for J; bases not matched to a gene: 4. The CDR3 sequence is 14 residues long. The germline V gene encodes CDR1 LNHDA and CDR2 SQIVND (reference sequence). The CDR3 region is CASSRDRGGGELFF. The CDR3 DNA reads TGTGCCAGTAGTCGGGACAGGGGAGGCGGGGAGCTGTTTTTT. The whole variable domain, filled in from reference TRBV19 and TRBJ2-2, reads DGGITQSPKYLFRKEGQNVTLSCEQNLNHDAMYWYRQDPGQGLRLIYYSQIVNDFQKGDIAEGYSVSREKKESFPLTVTSAQKNPTAFYLCASSRDRGGGELFFGEGSRLTVL.

The chain has TRBV12-3 or TRBV12-4 and TRBJ1-5; possibly TRBD1 for D (6 bases). CDR3 length: 12 amino acids. The V end was cut by 5 bases, the J end by 7 bases, with 9 bases between. The CDR3 DNA follows: TGTGCCAGCAGTAGGGGGTTGCAGCCCCAGCATTTT. Amino acids: CASSRGLQPQHF.

The chain joins TRBV28 to TRBJ2-4; D remains ambiguous. Trimming pared 8 bases from V and 3 bases from J, leaving 14 bases between. This CDR3 has 14 residues. Germline values: CDR1 MDHEN, CDR2 SYDVKM. For the CDR3, the DNA is TGTGCCAGCGAATCCGGGCACCTCAAAAACATTCAGTACTTC. This translates into CASESGHLKNIQYF.

V and J are TRBV18 and TRBJ1-3; D is undetermined. Between the trimmed V and J ends, which lost 6 bases and 0 bases, there was a span of 9 bases. The CDR3 contains 14 residues. Per the germline V gene, CDR1 is KGHSH and CDR2 is LQKENI. The chain's CDR3 is CASSPDLSGNTIYF. The CDR3 nucleotides are TGTGCCAGCTCTCCGGACCTCTCTGGAAACACCATATATTTT.

This clone was seen just once. The CDR3 DNA reads TGTGCCAGCAGTCGCTCCCCAGGGGCTAATGAAAAACTGTTTTTT. Encoded protein: CASSRSPGANEKLFF. The rearrangement joins TRBV6-5 to TRBJ1-4; tentative D call: TRBD1 (6 bases). V lost 5 bases to trimming and J lost 3 bases, with 13 bases between them. The CDR3 covers 15 residues. CDR1 MNHEY and CDR2 SVGAGI come from the germline V gene.

A single count supports this clone. J is TRBJ1-6 and V is TRBV10-1; D may be TRBD1 (5 bases). V gave up 7 bases and J gave up 4 bases, with 17 bases separating them. Germline CDR1 is WNHNN and CDR2 is SYGVQD (reference sequence). CDR3 length equals 16 residues. The CDR3, as DNA: TGCGCCAGCACTCGAGGGGCTAAAACGTATAATTCACCCCTCCACTTT. Amino acid sequence: CASTRGAKTYNSPLHF.

The rearrangement uses TRBV7-9 and TRBJ2-7; 8 bases line up with TRBD1. CDR3 length equals 15 residues. CDR1 and CDR2 (germline): SEHNR, FQNEAQ (reference sequence). V gave up 1 base and J gave up 1 base; unmatched junction bases: 3. The CDR3 DNA reads TGTGCCAGCAGCTTAGAGGGACAGGCGTCCTACGAGCAGTACTTC. Its protein is CASSLEGQASYEQYF.

The chain is built from TRBV28 and TRBJ1-5; no reliable D call. The CDR3 covers 13 residues. Germline loops: CDR1 MDHEN, CDR2 SYDVKM. V gave up 3 bases and J gave up 0 bases, with 3 bases separating them. CDR3 loop: CASSLVSNQPQHF. CDR3 sequence (DNA): TGTGCCAGCAGTTTGGTTAGCAATCAGCCCCAGCATTTT.